Each of the 17 T cell receptor beta chains below was sequenced from the same sample in a study of blood T cell repertoires in COVID-19. Assay: immunoSEQ multiplex PCR; the TCRdb copy retains only in-frame clones and omits some. The sample contains about 200,000 clones, about 88% of which appear only once. Input material: peripheral blood. These receptors were obtained from a man aged 50 or older with COVID-19, enrolled during active disease.

This clone was seen a single time. V and J are TRBV6-2 or TRBV6-3 and TRBJ2-1; TRBD1 might be the D (6 bases). The CDR3 spans 12 residues. Trimming removed 3 bases from V and 15 bases from J, with 15 bases in between. Germline-derived CDR1 and CDR2 are MNHEY and SVGEGT. This chain's CDR3 is CASSYIGQSGFF. The CDR3 DNA reads TGTGCCAGCAGTTATATCGGACAGTCGGGGTTCTTC.

This rearrangement joins TRBV27 to TRBJ2-1; D is unclear. Per germline, CDR1 MNHEY and CDR2 SMNVEV (reference sequence). This CDR3 spans 15 amino acids. Trimming left V 5 bases short and J 4 bases short, with 15 bases between. As DNA, the CDR3 is TGTGCCAGCAGTGCTATAGTTAGTTCGTACAATGAGCAGTTCTTC. This gives the protein CASSAIVSSYNEQFF.

The chain links TRBV9 to TRBJ2-5; 8 nucleotides agree with TRBD1. With 0 bases clipped from V and 4 bases from J, the junction kept 5 bases outside the gene matches. Germline CDR1 reads SGDLS; CDR2 reads YYNGEE. CDR3 length: 15 amino acids. The CDR3 sequence: CASSVGQGSRETQYF. The CDR3, as DNA: TGTGCCAGCAGCGTAGGACAGGGGAGTAGAGAGACCCAGTACTTC.

The gene calls are TRBV5-4 and TRBJ1-4; 7 bases align to TRBD1. Germline values: CDR1 SGHNT, CDR2 YYREEE (reference sequence). The CDR3 contains 15 residues. The trim removed 1 base at V and 5 bases at J, leaving 5 bases unmatched. The DNA for the CDR3 is TGTGCCAGCAGCTTGCGGGCAGGGGGAAATGAAAAACTGTTTTTT. Residues: CASSLRAGGNEKLFF.

The CDR3 here is CASNTYNTEAFF. CDR3 in DNA: TGTGCCAGCAACACATACAACACTGAAGCTTTCTTT. The chain is built from TRBV7-8 and TRBJ1-1; D is uncertain. Germline CDR1 SGHVS, CDR2 FQNEAQ. The germline V and J ends were trimmed by 7 bases and 2 bases, with 8 bases remaining between them. CDR3 size: 12 residues.

CDR3 DNA: TGTGCCAGCAGTTCCCTACAGGGAACTGGAAACACCATATATTTT. Translated, it gives CASSSLQGTGNTIYF. V gene TRBV28 combines with J gene TRBJ1-3; a possible D gene is TRBD1 (6 bases). The V gene's germline CDR1 is MDHEN and CDR2 SYDVKM. The CDR3 has 15 residues. With 4 bases removed from V and 2 bases from J, the gap between germline ends came to 12 bases.

The chain employs TRBV3-1 (or the pseudogene TRBV3-2) and TRBJ1-4, with 8 positions matching TRBD1. J lost 7 bases, V lost 8 bases, and 6 bases had no gene match. Per the germline V gene, CDR1 is LGHDT and CDR2 is YNNKEL (reference sequence). The CDR3 contains 13 residues. The CDR3 nucleotides read TGTGCCAGCCAGGGGGCGACGGGTGAAAAACTGTTTTTT. This translates into CASQGATGEKLFF.

The V gene is TRBV27, the J gene TRBJ1-3, with 11 bases that match TRBD1. Germline V gene lookup returns CDR1 MNHEY and CDR2 SMNVEV (reference sequence). V trimming: 4 bases; J trimming: 7 bases; junction bases outside the gene matches: 6. This CDR3 is 15 amino acids long. Written as DNA, the CDR3 is TGTGCCAGCAGTTGGGGGGGGACAGGGGGTAACACCATATATTTT. Translating gives CASSWGGTGGNTIYF.

This chain uses TRBV25-1 with TRBJ1-1, with 8 bases matching TRBD1. Germline CDR1 and CDR2: MGHDK and SYGVNS. J gave up 1 base and V 4 bases, and 5 bases lay outside the gene matches. The CDR3 contains 15 residues. The CDR3 region is CASSALGQGNTEAFF. In nucleotides, the CDR3 is TGTGCCAGCAGTGCTCTAGGACAGGGGAACACTGAAGCTTTCTTT.

J is TRBJ2-3 and V is TRBV7-9, with 8 bases aligning to TRBD2. Germline assignment: CDR1 SEHNR and CDR2 FQNEAQ (reference sequence). J gave up 6 bases and V 5 bases, and 7 bases lay outside the gene matches. The CDR3 loop spans 14 amino acids. The DNA for the CDR3 is TGTGCCAGCAGCACAGGGACTAGAATGGATACGCAGTATTTT. Amino acid sequence: CASSTGTRMDTQYF.

This clone was observed once. The genes are TRBV6-2 or TRBV6-3 and TRBJ2-1; 8 bases line up with TRBD1. CDR1 and CDR2 (germline): MNHEY, SVGEGT. The CDR3 contains 14 residues. Trimming cost V 6 bases and J 7 bases; bases outside gene matches: 8. CDR3 nucleotide sequence: TGTGCCAGCAGCCGGACAGGGATTTCGAATGAGCAGTTCTTC. It is translated as CASSRTGISNEQFF.

This sequence joins TRBV5-1 and TRBJ2-1, with 7 bases lining up with TRBD2. Germline assignment: CDR1 SGHRS and CDR2 YFSETQ. Trimming at V came to 6 bases and at J to 7 bases, leaving 10 bases not matched to a gene. The length of the CDR3 is 14 residues. The DNA of the CDR3 is TGCGCCAGCACAAACCGGGACTACGGTAATGAGCAGTTCTTC. Translated, it gives CASTNRDYGNEQFF.

V usage is TRBV7-8 and J usage is TRBJ1-4; maybe TRBD1 (5 bases). The CDR3 loop spans 14 amino acids. The germline V gene has CDR1 SGHVS and CDR2 FQNEAQ. V was cut by 1 base and J by 6 bases, with 9 bases left in between. CDR3 sequence reads: CASSLGLGDEKLFF. CDR3 bases: TGTGCCAGCAGCTTAGGTTTAGGGGATGAAAAACTGTTTTTT.

This chain links TRBV7-6 with TRBJ2-1, with 8 bases aligning to TRBD1. This CDR3 is 16 amino acids long. V lost 4 bases to trimming and J lost 6 bases; unmatched junction nucleotides: 11. The germline gives CDR1 SGHVS, CDR2 FNYEAQ. The CDR3 sequence is CASSSTQTGDRNEQFF. CDR3 in DNA: TGTGCCAGCAGCTCAACACAGACAGGGGACCGCAATGAGCAGTTCTTC.

Here the CDR3 DNA reads TGTGCCAGCAGCAGGTTGACAGGGGAGGCCGAGCAGTACTTC. Its protein is CASSRLTGEAEQYF. The gene calls are TRBV21-1 and TRBJ2-7; the DNA was not compared with TRBD1, the D call given in the table. TRBV21-1 is reported as a pseudogene. CDR3 length equals 14 residues.

The chain couples TRBV6-6 to TRBJ2-2, with 7 bases identical to TRBD2. CDR3 size: 14 residues. Germline V lookup: CDR1 MNHNY, CDR2 SVGAGI (reference sequence). V was clipped by 8 bases and J by 3 bases; unmatched bases: 6. CDR3 in amino acids: CASGGGIYTGELFF. CDR3 coding DNA: TGTGCCAGCGGGGGGGGAATCTACACCGGGGAGCTGTTTTTT.

This chain joins TRBV27 and TRBJ2-3; the D is unclear. Germline-derived CDR1 and CDR2 are MNHEY and SMNVEV (reference sequence). Trimming took off 4 bases at V and 0 bases at J, with 11 bases between the two ends. This CDR3 spans 15 amino acids. CDR3 coding DNA: TGTGCCAGCAGTTCCGACAAACATAGCACAGATACGCAGTATTTT. This codes for CASSSDKHSTDTQYF.